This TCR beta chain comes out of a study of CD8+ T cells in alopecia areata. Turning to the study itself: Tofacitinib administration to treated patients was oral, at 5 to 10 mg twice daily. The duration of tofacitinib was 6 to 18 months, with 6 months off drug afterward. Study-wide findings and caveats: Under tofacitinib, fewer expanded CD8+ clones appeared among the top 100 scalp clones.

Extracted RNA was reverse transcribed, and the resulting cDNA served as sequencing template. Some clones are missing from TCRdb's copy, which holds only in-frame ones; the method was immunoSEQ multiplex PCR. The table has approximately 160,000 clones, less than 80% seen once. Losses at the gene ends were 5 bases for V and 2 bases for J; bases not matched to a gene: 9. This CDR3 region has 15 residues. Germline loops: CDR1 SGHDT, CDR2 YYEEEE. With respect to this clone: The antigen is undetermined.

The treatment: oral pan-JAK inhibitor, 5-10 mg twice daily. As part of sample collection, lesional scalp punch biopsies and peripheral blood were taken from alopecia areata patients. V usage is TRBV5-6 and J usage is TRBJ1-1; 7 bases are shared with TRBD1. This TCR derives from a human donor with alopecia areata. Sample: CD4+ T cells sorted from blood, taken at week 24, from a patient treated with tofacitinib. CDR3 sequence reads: CASRGTGEGNTEAFF. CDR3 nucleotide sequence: TGTGCCAGCAGGGGTACAGGGGAAGGAAACACTGAAGCTTTCTTT.